Shown below are 17 T cell receptor beta chains from a single sample sequenced in a study of OX40 agonist ivuxolimab in advanced cancers. The repertoire was sequenced with immunoSEQ multiplex PCR; TCRdb's copy has only in-frame clones and lacks some. The sample records some 74,000 clones, approximately 91% being singletons. The sample in question was CD4+ or CD8+ T cells sorted from blood, obtained in a trial of the OX40 agonist ivuxolimab. These receptors all come from an adult with an advanced solid tumor such as melanoma, head and neck, liver or kidney cancer.

CDR3 DNA: TGTGCCAGTAGTGTACAGGCTGCAAATCAGCCCCAGCATTTT. It is translated as CASSVQAANQPQHF. V gene TRBV19 combines with J gene TRBJ1-5; TRBD1 might be the D (5 bases). The CDR3 loop spans 14 amino acids. Trimming removed 5 bases at V and 4 bases at J, with 12 bases between. Germline loops: CDR1 LNHDA, CDR2 SQIVND (reference sequence).

V and J are TRBV6-1 and TRBJ2-1, with D possibly TRBD2 on 5 matching bases. This CDR3 has 15 residues. The V gene lost 2 bases and the J gene lost 5 bases, with 13 bases spanning the gap. CDR1 is MNHNS and CDR2 is SASEGT in the germline V gene. The CDR3 sequence: CASSEPRGPHNEQFF. CDR3 bases: TGTGCCAGCAGTGAACCCAGAGGGCCCCACAATGAGCAGTTCTTC.

The CDR3 spells CASSLTSTNEKLFF. For the CDR3, the DNA is TGCGCCAGCAGCTTGACCTCAACTAATGAAAAACTGTTTTTT. The gene calls are TRBV5-1 and TRBJ1-4; D remains unclear. Germline CDR1 is SGHRS and CDR2 is YFSETQ. Trimming cost V 1 base and J 0 bases, with 4 bases left between them. The CDR3 loop spans 14 amino acids.

This chain uses TRBV30 with TRBJ2-7; no clear D gene. Germline assignment: CDR1 GTSNPN and CDR2 SVGIG (reference sequence). V lost 0 bases to trimming and J lost 3 bases, with 12 bases between them. This CDR3 is built from 14 residues. This chain's CDR3 is CAWSVFGTGYEQYF. CDR3 in DNA: TGTGCCTGGAGTGTATTTGGCACGGGCTACGAGCAGTACTTC.

The chain joins TRBV2 to TRBJ2-7; D gene unclear. CDR1 and CDR2 (germline): SNHLY, FYNNEI. V was cut by 8 bases and J by 0 bases, with 14 bases left in between. This CDR3 is 14 amino acids long. CDR3 nucleotides: TGTGCCAGCCAAGTTCAAGGGAACTCCTACGAGCAGTACTTC. It translates to CASQVQGNSYEQYF.

This clone has a single count. V usage is TRBV6-1 and J usage is TRBJ2-5, with no clear D. The CDR3 has 13 amino acids. Germline CDR1 MNHNS, CDR2 SASEGT. Trimming took off 5 bases at V and 5 bases at J, with 12 bases between the two ends. The CDR3 region is CASSWRRGETQYF. CDR3 coding DNA: TGTGCCAGCAGTTGGAGACGAGGCGAGACCCAGTACTTC.

CDR3 DNA sequence: TGTGCCAGCAGCTTAAGTCGGGACACCGGCAATGAGCAGTTCTTC. This encodes CASSLSRDTGNEQFF. The V call is TRBV7-3, the J call TRBJ2-1, with a tentative D call TRBD1 (6 bases). The V gene lost 1 base and the J gene lost 6 bases, with 13 bases spanning the gap. Germline V gene sequence: CDR1 SGHTA, CDR2 FQGTGA. There are 15 residues in the CDR3.

This clone was seen only once. The rearrangement uses TRBV9 and TRBJ1-2; D uncertain. The CDR3 sequence is 14 residues long. The V end was cut by 0 bases, the J end by 5 bases, with 11 bases between. In germline, CDR1 is SGDLS, CDR2 YYNGEE. Here the CDR3 DNA reads TGTGCCAGCAGCGTAGGTCAACAGAGTTATGGCTACACCTTC. As protein: CASSVGQQSYGYTF.

The CDR3: CASSPFSVEARNEKLFF. CDR3 sequence (DNA): TGTGCCAGCTCACCATTTAGCGTCGAAGCCAGGAATGAAAAACTGTTTTTT. V gene TRBV18 combines with J gene TRBJ1-4, with D unclear. Trimming shortened V by 2 bases and J by 5 bases, and 18 bases separated the two germline ends. This CDR3 contains 17 residues. In germline, CDR1 is KGHSH, CDR2 LQKENI. The full variable domain, completed using reference TRBV18 and TRBJ1-4, is NAGVMQNPRHLVRRRGQEARLRCSPMKGHSHVYWYRQLPEEGLKFMVYLQKENIIDESGMPKERFSAEFPKEGPSILRIQQVVRGDSAAYFCASSPFSVEARNEKLFFGSGTQLSVL.

This clone was detected a few times. This chain connects TRBV4-1 to TRBJ2-2, with TRBD2 matching over 14 bases. Germline lookup yields CDR1 MGHRA and CDR2 YSYEKL. J gave up 4 bases and V 1 base, and 5 bases lay outside the gene matches. This CDR3 contains 18 residues. The CDR3 protein is CASSQGGLAGVGTGELFF. CDR3 in DNA: TGCGCCAGCAGCCAAGGGGGACTAGCGGGAGTTGGCACCGGGGAGCTGTTTTTT.

The V and J genes are TRBV4-2 and TRBJ2-1; no reliable D call. Trimming pared 1 base from V and 6 bases from J, leaving 10 bases between. The germline gives CDR1 LGHNA, CDR2 YNFKEQ. This CDR3 is 14 amino acids long. CDR3 sequence reads: CASSQVGRGNEQFF. The CDR3 DNA follows: TGTGCCAGCAGCCAAGTTGGGCGAGGCAATGAGCAGTTCTTC.

Only one count was recorded for this clone. This chain joins TRBV7-9 and TRBJ1-3, with TRBD1 as a possible D gene (6 bases). Germline V gene lookup returns CDR1 SEHNR and CDR2 FQNEAQ (reference sequence). The V end was cut by 6 bases, the J end by 2 bases, with 14 bases between. There are 15 residues in the CDR3. In DNA form, the CDR3 reads TGTGCCAGCAGTTCCGCGGACAGAGCTGGAAACACCATATATTTT. It specifies CASSSADRAGNTIYF. Full variable domain (outside the CDR3, taken from reference TRBV7-9 and TRBJ1-3): DTGVSQNPRHKITKRGQNVTFRCDPISEHNRLYWYRQTLGQGPEFLTYFQNEAQLEKSRLLSDRFSAERPKGSFSTLEIQRTEQGDSAMYLCASSSADRAGNTIYFGEGSWLTVV.

This rearrangement joins TRBV28 to TRBJ2-6, with 7 bases aligning to TRBD1. With 6 bases clipped from V and 4 bases from J, the junction kept 6 bases outside the gene matches. CDR3 length equals 15 residues. Germline values: CDR1 MDHEN, CDR2 SYDVKM. This chain's CDR3 is CASRKQGTGANVLTF. The CDR3 DNA sequence: TGTGCCAGCAGGAAACAGGGGACCGGGGCCAACGTCCTGACTTTC.

The chain links TRBV7-8 to TRBJ1-5; a possible D gene is TRBD1 (5 bases). This CDR3 spans 13 amino acids. The germline gives CDR1 SGHVS, CDR2 FQNEAQ. V lost 2 bases and J lost 6, with 8 bases in between. The CDR3 region is CASSLMGGQPQHF. For the CDR3, the DNA is TGTGCCAGCAGCTTAATGGGGGGTCAGCCCCAGCATTTT.

V gene TRBV7-2 combines with J gene TRBJ2-2, with D possibly called TRBD1 or TRBD2 (5 bases each). Germline CDR1 reads SGHTA; CDR2 reads FQGNSA. The V end lost 6 bases, the J end lost 3 bases, and 14 bases lay between the germline ends. The CDR3 contains 15 residues. The CDR3 nucleotides read TGTGCCAGCAGTCGGGACGGACTTTACACCGGGGAGCTGTTTTTT. Protein: CASSRDGLYTGELFF.

This sequence joins TRBV7-3 and TRBJ2-1; 9 bases match TRBD2. The germline gives CDR1 SGHTA, CDR2 FQGTGA. This CDR3 region has 15 residues. V trimming: 1 base; J trimming: 7 bases; junction bases outside the gene matches: 5. The CDR3 reads CASSLIAGVGNEQFF. CDR3 coding DNA: TGTGCCAGCAGCTTAATAGCGGGAGTGGGGAATGAGCAGTTCTTC.

The rearrangement joins TRBV7-2 to TRBJ2-3, with a possible D match to TRBD1 (6 bases). V was cut by 3 bases and J by 9 bases, with 13 bases left in between. CDR3 length equals 13 residues. Germline CDR1 SGHTA, CDR2 FQGNSA. The CDR3 region is CASSFNRAGTQYF. The CDR3 region has the DNA TGTGCCAGCAGCTTTAACAGGGCCGGGACGCAGTATTTT.